The 9 T cell receptor beta chains below come from one sample, sequenced in a study. Via MiXCR, TCRdb re-called the 5' RACE reads, giving one row per CDR3 protein. The sample has roughly 40,000 distinct CDR3 sequences, 29% seen once. The sequenced sample consisted of memory CD4+ T cells sorted from a lymph node. The subset was: memory CD4+ T cells, CD4+CD45RO+CD25-. The receptors stem from a female donor with breast cancer.

The V gene is TRBV20-1, the J gene TRBJ2-5; D might be TRBD2 (6 bases). CDR1 and CDR2 (germline): DFQATT, SNEGSKA (reference sequence). The CDR3 covers 13 residues. V was pared by 5 bases and J by 5 bases, with 15 bases between. The CDR3 loop reads CSADGSFGETQYF. CDR3 nucleotide sequence: TGCAGTGCTGACGGGAGTTTTGGGGAGACCCAGTACTTC.

About this clonotype: A much more abundant neighbour one base away suggests this may be a read error. This rearrangement joins TRBV7-2 to TRBJ2-7, with unresolved D. Trimming removed 6 bases at V and 2 bases at J, with 5 bases between. Germline-derived CDR1 and CDR2 are SGHTA and FQGNSA. This CDR3 contains 11 residues. The CDR3 bases are TGTGCCAGCAGTTTTCCCTACGAGCAGTACTTC. Amino acid sequence: CASSFPYEQYF.

V usage is TRBV9 and J usage is TRBJ2-3; D is perhaps TRBD2 (6 bases). Per germline, CDR1 SGDLS and CDR2 YYNGEE. V was trimmed by 0 bases and J by 0 bases, leaving 8 bases between them. The CDR3 has 15 amino acids. CDR3 loop: CASSVGGESTDTQYF. The CDR3 nucleotides are TGTGCCAGCAGCGTAGGGGGGGAGAGCACAGATACGCAGTATTTT.

The chain carries TRBV29-1 and TRBJ2-3; 13 bases fit TRBD2. Germline V gives CDR1 SQVTM, CDR2 ANQGSEA. There are 15 residues in the CDR3. Trimming took 7 bases from V and 0 from J; bases not matched to a gene: 4. CDR3 in amino acids: CSAGTSGISTDTQYF. CDR3 DNA: TGCAGCGCGGGGACTAGCGGGATAAGCACAGATACGCAGTATTTT.

V and J are TRBV4-3 and TRBJ2-1; TRBD2 agrees at 7 bases. The ends lost 5 bases at V and 8 bases at J; junction bases unmatched: 12. CDR3 size: 15 residues. Germline CDR1 is LGHNA and CDR2 is YSLEER. The CDR3 coding sequence is TGCGCCAGCAGCGGCGCTAGCGGAATTTTGCATGAGCAGTTCTTC. It translates to CASSGASGILHEQFF.

The table lists this clonotype with a few counts. V is TRBV3-1 and J is TRBJ2-7, with D possibly TRBD2 on 5 matching bases. The CDR3 sequence is 11 residues long. V shed 8 bases and J shed 7 bases, with 12 bases lying between them. Germline CDR1 LGHDT, CDR2 YNNKEL (reference sequence). The CDR3 protein is CASGLGIEQYF. The CDR3 nucleotides read TGTGCCAGCGGCCTCGGGATTGAGCAGTACTTC.

V gene TRBV7-2 combines with J gene TRBJ2-5; possibly TRBD1 or TRBD2 for D (5 bases each). Deletions cut 5 bases from V and 5 bases from J, with 21 bases between. The CDR3 has 16 amino acids. The V gene's germline CDR1 is SGHTA and CDR2 FQGNSA. CDR3 DNA: TGTGCCAGCAGCCCAGGTCAGGGACCAGGTTGGGAGACCCAGTACTTC. Encoded protein: CASSPGQGPGWETQYF. Drawing the rest from reference TRBV7-2 and TRBJ2-5, the complete variable domain is GAGVSQSPSNKVTEKGKDVELRCDPISGHTALYWYRQSLGQGLEFLIYFQGNSAPDKSGLPSDRFSAERTGGSVSTLTIQRTQQEDSAVYLCASSPGQGPGWETQYFGPGTRLLVL.

The J gene is TRBJ1-3, the V gene TRBV6-5; D remains ambiguous. This CDR3 has 15 amino acids. V was clipped by 6 bases and J by 1 base, with 13 bases between them. Per germline, CDR1 MNHEY and CDR2 SVGAGI. This chain's CDR3 is CASSSSQPSGNTIYF. CDR3 coding DNA: TGTGCCAGCAGCTCCAGTCAGCCTTCTGGAAACACCATATATTTT.

The CDR3 sequence is CSAIGTSDTDTQYF. DNA for the CDR3: TGCAGTGCTATTGGGACTAGCGACACAGATACGCAGTATTTT. This chain uses TRBV20-1 with TRBJ2-3; 10 bases agree with TRBD2. The germline gives CDR1 DFQATT, CDR2 SNEGSKA (reference sequence). V shed 4 bases and J 2 bases; nucleotides not matched to a gene: 3. CDR3 size: 14 residues.